This entry lists 22 T cell receptor beta chains sequenced from one sample in a study of blood T cell repertoires in COVID-19. Sequenced by immunoSEQ multiplex PCR; TCRdb stores in-frame clones only, minus some. The sample has tens of thousands of clones; around 88% are singletons. The sequenced material came from peripheral blood. The receptors here all came from a human donor in a cohort sampled during active COVID-19.

This sequence joins TRBV11-2 and TRBJ1-2; 7 bases map to TRBD1. Germline CDR1 reads SGHAT; CDR2 reads FQNNGV. This CDR3 contains 13 residues. V lost 5 bases, J lost 4 bases, and 4 bases stayed unmatched. The CDR3 DNA follows: TGTGCCAGCAGCCCCGGACAGGTCTATGGCTACACCTTC. Translated: CASSPGQVYGYTF.

The rearrangement uses TRBV7-3 and TRBJ1-1; no clear D. Per the germline V gene, CDR1 is SGHTA and CDR2 is FQGTGA. V dropped 0 bases and J dropped 7 bases, with 12 bases sitting between them. The CDR3 has 14 residues. DNA of the CDR3: TGTGCCAGCAGCTTAACGGCTGGGCCACATGAAGCTTTCTTT. It translates to CASSLTAGPHEAFF.

The chain has TRBV3-1 (or the pseudogene TRBV3-2) and TRBJ2-7, with D possibly TRBD2 on 5 matching bases. Germline V lookup: CDR1 LGHDT, CDR2 YNNKEL (reference sequence). Trimming removed 1 base from V and 3 bases from J, with 10 bases in between. The CDR3 runs 14 residues. DNA of the CDR3: TGTGCCAGCAGCCAAGGGGCGAGGGTCTACGAGCAGTACTTC. Its protein is CASSQGARVYEQYF.

The V gene is TRBV3-1 (or the pseudogene TRBV3-2), the J gene TRBJ1-2; D is unclear. Trimming cost V 4 bases and J 4 bases, with 16 bases left between them. Germline assignment: CDR1 LGHDT and CDR2 YNNKEL (reference sequence). The CDR3 spans 15 residues. The CDR3 coding sequence is TGTGCCAGCAGCCCCGTCTTGGAGATCTTCTATGGCTACACCTTC. It codes for CASSPVLEIFYGYTF.

The chain combines TRBV6-5 with TRBJ2-3; tentatively, D is TRBD2 (6 bases). Germline V gene data show CDR1 as MNHEY and CDR2 as SVGAGI. Trimming shortened V by 6 bases and J by 2 bases, and 9 bases separated the two germline ends. There are 13 residues in the CDR3. The CDR3 DNA sequence: TGTGCCAGCAGACGCGGGGCCACAGATACGCAGTATTTT. Protein sequence: CASRRGATDTQYF.

The chain carries TRBV6-1 and TRBJ2-7; 10 bases are a match to TRBD1. This CDR3 region has 14 residues. Germline V lookup: CDR1 MNHNS, CDR2 SASEGT. The V and J ends lost 2 bases and 4 bases, in that order; junction bases with no gene match: 2. Here the CDR3 DNA reads TGTGCCAGCAGTGAAAGGACAGGGGGGTACGAGCAGTACTTC. It translates to CASSERTGGYEQYF.

V gene TRBV30 combines with J gene TRBJ1-2, with D possibly TRBD1 on 5 matching bases. The CDR3 has 13 amino acids. The germline V gene encodes CDR1 GTSNPN and CDR2 SVGIG (reference sequence). The ends were cut back, 3 bases at V and 4 bases at J, with 12 bases in the middle. Here the CDR3 DNA reads TGTGCCTGGAGCCATCGGGACTCCTATGGCTACACCTTC. It specifies CAWSHRDSYGYTF.

The CDR3 DNA is TGCGCCAGCAGCTTTGACCCATCTTCACAGGGATTAACCAGACCTAGCACAGATACGCAGTATTTT. This sequence encodes CASSFDPSSQGLTRPSTDTQYF. The chain joins TRBV5-1 to TRBJ2-3; tentative D call: TRBD1 (6 bases). Trimming pared 2 bases from V and 0 bases from J, leaving 31 bases between. Germline CDR1 is SGHRS and CDR2 is YFSETQ. The CDR3 contains 22 residues. The whole variable domain, remainder taken from reference TRBV5-1 and TRBJ2-3, is KAGVTQTPRYLIKTRGQQVTLSCSPISGHRSVSWYQQTPGQGLQFLFEYFSETQRNKGNFPGRFSGRQFSNSRSEMNVSTLELGDSALYLCASSFDPSSQGLTRPSTDTQYFGPGTRLTVL.

The chain is built from TRBV7-2 and TRBJ1-2; no definite D call. Trimming left V 1 base short and J 3 bases short, with 9 bases between. CDR3 length: 14 residues. Germline V lookup: CDR1 SGHTA, CDR2 FQGNSA. The CDR3 DNA reads as TGTGCCAGCAGCTTAGGCGGAGGTTACTATGGCTACACCTTC. Translating gives CASSLGGGYYGYTF.

The chain recombines TRBV16 with TRBJ1-5; 7 nucleotides match TRBD1. The CDR3 loop spans 16 amino acids. Germline V gene lookup returns CDR1 KGHSY and CDR2 FQNENV. V shed 0 bases, J shed 6 bases, and the junction held 8 bases outside the gene matches. The CDR3 DNA reads TGTGCCAGCAGCCAATCAGCGCGGCAGGGGGGTCAGCCCCAGCATTTT. As protein: CASSQSARQGGQPQHF.

This clone was counted a single time. The chain uses TRBV7-2 and TRBJ2-1; D is perhaps TRBD2 (6 bases). The CDR3 consists of 18 residues. Trimming cost V 4 bases and J 2 bases, with 21 bases left between them. In germline, CDR1 is SGHTA, CDR2 FQGNSA. CDR3 in DNA: TGTGCCAGCAGCTCCCTGGGCGCGGGGCGGGGAGCCTACAATGAGCAGTTCTTC. Translating gives CASSSLGAGRGAYNEQFF.

The chain combines TRBV2 with TRBJ2-2; a weak D match, TRBD1 (6 bases). Germline V gene lookup returns CDR1 SNHLY and CDR2 FYNNEI. V shed 5 bases and J shed 4 bases, with 26 bases lying between them. The CDR3 consists of 19 residues. CDR3 sequence reads: CASSRGGYNRAGFTGELFF. CDR3 DNA: TGTGCCAGCAGTCGAGGGGGATACAATCGGGCAGGGTTCACCGGGGAGCTGTTTTTT.

J is TRBJ1-2 and V is TRBV19; TRBD1 matches at 8 bases. J gave up 2 bases and V 10 bases, and 12 bases lay outside the gene matches. There are 15 residues in the CDR3. The germline V gene has CDR1 LNHDA and CDR2 SQIVND (reference sequence). CDR3 region: CATKETGTGNYGYTF. The CDR3 DNA follows: TGTGCCACAAAAGAGACCGGGACAGGAAACTATGGCTACACCTTC.

The CDR3 DNA reads as TGTGCCAGCAGCTTAGGGGAGTTCGGTGGGGAGACCCAGTACTTC. This sequence encodes CASSLGEFGGETQYF. This chain connects TRBV7-6 to TRBJ2-5; D possibly corresponds to TRBD2 (5 bases). This CDR3 has 15 residues. V was shortened by 1 base and J by 5 bases, with 14 bases between the two germline ends. CDR1 and CDR2 from the germline V gene are SGHVS and FNYEAQ.

The chain recombines TRBV3-1 (or the pseudogene TRBV3-2) with TRBJ2-3; the match to TRBD1 covers 7 bases. Germline-derived CDR1 and CDR2 are LGHDT and YNNKEL (reference sequence). V dropped 5 bases and J dropped 1; count of bases not matched to a gene: 9. The CDR3 runs to 16 residues. CDR3 sequence: CASSARQGYGTDTQYF. DNA for the CDR3: TGTGCCAGCAGCGCCCGACAGGGTTACGGCACAGATACGCAGTATTTT.

The V and J genes are TRBV12-3 or TRBV12-4 and TRBJ2-1; unclear D gene. The CDR3 extends over 13 amino acids. Trimming cost V 6 bases and J 9 bases, with 15 bases left between them. CDR3 residues: CASSPVVDTEQFF. CDR3 bases: TGTGCCAGCAGCCCAGTGGTCGACACTGAGCAGTTCTTC.

The rearrangement links TRBV6-1 to TRBJ2-2, with 10 bases that match TRBD2. The J segment lost 6 bases and the V segment lost 1 base, leaving 2 bases of the junction unmatched. The CDR3 consists of 15 residues. Germline CDR1 reads MNHNS; CDR2 reads SASEGT. In nucleotides, the CDR3 is TGTGCCAGCAGTGAAGTAGCGGGGGGTGCCGGGGAGCTGTTTTTT. Translation gives CASSEVAGGAGELFF.

The chain is built from TRBV13 and TRBJ2-1; weak D call: TRBD2 (6 bases). V lost 5 bases, J lost 1 base, and 12 bases lay in between. Germline CDR1 reads PRHDT; CDR2 reads FYEKMQ (reference sequence). This CDR3 is built from 15 residues. The CDR3 DNA sequence: TGTGCCAGCAGCCCGGGACTCCTGTCCTACAATGAGCAGTTCTTC. Its translation: CASSPGLLSYNEQFF. The whole variable domain, filled in from reference TRBV13 and TRBJ2-1, reads AAGVIQSPRHLIKEKRETATLKCYPIPRHDTVYWYQQGPGQDPQFLISFYEKMQSDKGSIPDRFSAQQFSDYHSELNMSSLELGDSALYFCASSPGLLSYNEQFFGPGTRLTVL.

The CDR3: CASSLNRDGYTF. Written as DNA, the CDR3 is TGCGCCAGCAGCCTCAACAGGGACGGCTACACCTTC. The rearrangement joins TRBV5-1 to TRBJ1-2; possibly TRBD1 for D (6 bases). CDR3 length equals 12 residues. Germline V gives CDR1 SGHRS, CDR2 YFSETQ. Trimming removed 4 bases from V and 8 bases from J, with 12 bases in between.

The chain links TRBV7-3 to TRBJ2-1; TRBD2 matches at 9 bases. The CDR3 covers 16 residues. The V gene end was trimmed by 4 bases and the J gene end by 9 bases; junction bases not matched to a gene: 13. Germline loops: CDR1 SGHTA, CDR2 FQGTGA. The CDR3 loop reads CASSSVGSGGRREQFF. The CDR3 region has the DNA TGTGCCAGCAGCTCCGTCGGTAGCGGGGGTCGACGTGAGCAGTTCTTC.

The chain employs TRBV29-1 and TRBJ2-3; D might be TRBD1 (5 bases). Germline CDR1 reads SQVTM; CDR2 reads ANQGSEA. V lost 4 bases, J lost 4 bases, and 12 bases lay in between. CDR3 size: 13 residues. Written as DNA, the CDR3 is TGCAGCGTTGGGGCAGGGTTTCCAGATACGCAGTATTTT. It is translated as CSVGAGFPDTQYF.

The rearrangement links TRBV10-2 to TRBJ2-2; 12 bases are a match to TRBD1. V gave up 8 bases and J gave up 3 bases; unmatched junction bases: 10. This CDR3 contains 17 residues. The germline V gene has CDR1 WSHSY and CDR2 SAAADI. The CDR3 nucleotides are TGCGCCAGCTCCGGGGGGGACAGGGGGCTGCACACCGGGGAGCTGTTTTTT. This translates into CASSGGDRGLHTGELFF.